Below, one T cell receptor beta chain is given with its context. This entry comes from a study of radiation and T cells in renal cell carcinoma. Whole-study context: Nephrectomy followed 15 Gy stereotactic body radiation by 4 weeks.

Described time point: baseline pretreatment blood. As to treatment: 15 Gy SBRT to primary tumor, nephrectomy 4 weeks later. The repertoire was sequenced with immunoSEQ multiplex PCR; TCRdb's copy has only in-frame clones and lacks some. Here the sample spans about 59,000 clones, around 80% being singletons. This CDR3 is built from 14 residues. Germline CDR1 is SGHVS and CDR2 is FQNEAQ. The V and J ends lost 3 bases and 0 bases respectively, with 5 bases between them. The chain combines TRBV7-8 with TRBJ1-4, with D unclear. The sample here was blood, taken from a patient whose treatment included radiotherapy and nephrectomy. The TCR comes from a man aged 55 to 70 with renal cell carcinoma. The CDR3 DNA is TGTGCCAGCAGCTTCGAATCAACTAATGAAAAACTGTTTTTT. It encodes CASSFESTNEKLFF.